The next 19 T cell receptor beta chains were all read from a single sample in a study of blood T cells in healthy people across ages. With a J-beta primer mix and a sample-barcoded 5' primer, a second PCR ran 7 to 11 cycles. TCRdb re-derived calls from the 5' RACE reads in MiXCR, one entry per CDR3 protein. The sample has 750,000 to 950,000 distinct CDR3 sequences; 25% to 35% are singletons. These sequences were also reported in another study, on T cells of mothers and their children.

The sequencing sample was made of blood. The receptors originated from a woman in her 40s in good health.

The rearrangement joins TRBV3-1 to TRBJ1-1; D uncertain. V shed 1 base and J shed 6 bases, with 9 bases lying between them. From germline, CDR1 is LGHDT and CDR2 YNNKEL (reference sequence). CDR3 size: 13 residues. CDR3 nucleotide sequence: TGTGCCAGCAGCCAAGGGGAGAGTCCTGAAGCTTTCTTT. It translates to CASSQGESPEAFF. The full variable domain, its missing parts supplied by reference TRBV3-1 and TRBJ1-1, is DTAVSQTPKYLVTQMGNDKSIKCEQNLGHDTMYWYKQDSKKFLKIMFSYNNKELIINETVPNRFSPKSPDKAHLNLHINSLELGDSAVYFCASSQGESPEAFFGQGTRLTVV.

The rearrangement uses TRBV27 and TRBJ2-3; D is uncertain. The CDR3 length is 17 residues. Germline CDR1 reads MNHEY; CDR2 reads SMNVEV (reference sequence). The ends were cut back, 4 bases at V and 2 bases at J, with 19 bases in the middle. In nucleotides, the CDR3 is TGTGCCAGCAGTTATACCTCCGGGTCCTTAATCACAGATACGCAGTATTTT. Translating gives CASSYTSGSLITDTQYF.

The rearrangement links TRBV28 to TRBJ2-7; D perhaps matches TRBD1 (6 bases). The CDR3 loop spans 14 amino acids. V shed 7 bases and J shed 4 bases, with 17 bases lying between them. In germline, CDR1 is MDHEN, CDR2 SYDVKM. Here the CDR3 DNA reads TGTGCCAGCACAACCGGGACACCACCTTACGAGCAGTACTTC. Protein: CASTTGTPPYEQYF.

This chain links TRBV5-1 with TRBJ2-5; 7 bases match TRBD1. This CDR3 region has 15 residues. Trimming took 6 bases from V and 1 from J; bases not matched to a gene: 9. CDR1 is SGHRS, CDR2 YFSETQ, per germline. The CDR3 sequence is CASTNRGQIQETQYF. In nucleotides, the CDR3 is TGCGCCAGCACAAACAGGGGACAAATCCAAGAGACCCAGTACTTC.

On this clonotype itself: Without the conserved terminal phenylalanine or tryptophan, this CDR3 likely stems from a read error. The gene calls are TRBV7-2 and TRBJ1-6, with D unclear. CDR3 length: 15 amino acids. Germline lookup yields CDR1 SGHTA and CDR2 FQGNSA. V was shortened by 5 bases and J by 7 bases, with 15 bases between the two germline ends. The CDR3: CASSPRVGENSPLHV. As DNA, the CDR3 is TGTGCCAGCAGCCCCCGTGTCGGTGAAAATTCACCCCTCCACGTT.

The sample holds many counts of this clonotype. The rearrangement joins TRBV5-1 to TRBJ2-4; possible D gene TRBD2, 6 bases. The CDR3 has 12 residues. The germline CDR1 and CDR2 sequences are SGHRS and YFSETQ. The V and J ends lost 4 bases and 13 bases respectively, with 15 bases between them. The CDR3 reads CASSHAGGDQYF. The CDR3 DNA is TGCGCCAGCAGCCATGCTGGAGGGGACCAGTACTTC.

The rearrangement joins TRBV12-3 or TRBV12-4 to TRBJ1-5, with a possible D match to TRBD1 (6 bases). Trimming shortened V by 4 bases and J by 1 base, and 17 bases separated the two germline ends. The CDR3 runs 17 residues. Here the CDR3 DNA reads TGTGCCAGCAGTTCCGGGAGGACAGCAACAAGCAATCAGCCCCAGCATTTT. This gives the protein CASSSGRTATSNQPQHF.

This clonotype was detected only a few times. This could be a read error, since a much larger clone is one nucleotide away. V usage is TRBV12-3 or TRBV12-4 and J usage is TRBJ2-5, with D perhaps matching TRBD2 (6 bases). This CDR3 comprises 12 residues. The V gene lost 7 bases and the J gene lost 9 bases, with 15 bases spanning the gap. Here the CDR3 reads CASTRDWKPQYF. CDR3 bases: TGTGCCAGCACCAGGGACTGGAAACCCCAGTACTTC.

As concerns this clonotype: This may come from a read error, since a much larger clone is one base off. The V gene is TRBV28, the J gene TRBJ2-5, with a tentative D call TRBD2 (6 bases). V lost 6 bases, J lost 11 bases, and 25 bases lay in between. The CDR3 runs to 15 residues. CDR1 and CDR2 from the germline V gene are MDHEN and SYDVKM. CDR3 coding DNA: TGTGCCAGCAGATCAAAAAGCGGGTTCTCCTACGGGCAGTACTTC. It specifies CASRSKSGFSYGQYF.

This clonotype has a count of ten or more. The genes are TRBV7-2 and TRBJ2-5; D is uncertain. CDR3 size: 12 residues. Trimming pared 1 base from V and 5 bases from J, leaving 5 bases between. The germline V gene encodes CDR1 SGHTA and CDR2 FQGNSA. CDR3 amino acids: CASSLGLETQYF. The CDR3 DNA reads TGTGCCAGCAGCTTAGGGCTGGAGACCCAGTACTTC.

The chain uses TRBV30 and TRBJ1-2, with D possibly TRBD1 on 5 matching bases. This CDR3 comprises 13 residues. V lost 4 bases and J lost 2, with 11 bases in between. The V gene's germline CDR1 is GTSNPN and CDR2 SVGIG (reference sequence). The CDR3 protein is CAWMGLMNYGYTF. The CDR3 bases are TGTGCCTGGATGGGACTGATGAACTATGGCTACACCTTC.

As to this clonotype: A much larger clone lies one base from this, so it may be a read error. This rearrangement joins TRBV15 to TRBJ2-1; the D gene could be TRBD1 or TRBD2 (5 bases each). CDR1 and CDR2 (germline): LNHNV, YYDKDF (reference sequence). CDR3 length: 15 amino acids. The DNA of the CDR3 is TGTGCCACCAGCGGTACCGGGACCGTCTACAGTGAGCAGTTCTTC. Translation gives CATSGTGTVYSEQFF.

The V and J genes are TRBV28 and TRBJ1-2; 7 nucleotides align to TRBD1. V gave up 2 bases and J gave up 4 bases; unmatched junction bases: 4. The CDR3 has 14 amino acids. The germline V gene encodes CDR1 MDHEN and CDR2 SYDVKM. CDR3 in amino acids: CASSLGQALYGYTF. Here the CDR3 DNA reads TGTGCCAGCAGTTTAGGACAGGCGCTCTATGGCTACACCTTC.

V is TRBV7-9 and J is TRBJ1-1; no definite D call. With 6 bases removed from V and 7 bases from J, the gap between germline ends came to 15 bases. Germline-derived CDR1 and CDR2 are SEHNR and FQNEAQ (reference sequence). CDR3 length equals 13 residues. This CDR3 reads CASREPSADEAFF. The CDR3 bases are TGTGCCAGCAGAGAACCATCGGCGGATGAAGCTTTCTTT.

Comments on this clonotype: A junction end diverges from the germline sequence, so it may reflect a read error. J is TRBJ2-5 and V is TRBV20-1, with 9 bases identical to TRBD2. This CDR3 is built from 14 residues. Germline V CDR1 and CDR2: DFQATT, SNEGSKA (reference sequence). Here the CDR3 DNA reads TGCGGTGCTGGACCGTTGCGGGGGGGCCGGGAGCAGTACTTC. It is translated as CGAGPLRGGREQYF.

The V call is TRBV4-1, the J call TRBJ2-1; D is tentatively TRBD1 or TRBD2 (6 bases each). V dropped 1 base and J dropped 5 bases, with 21 bases sitting between them. Germline V gives CDR1 MGHRA, CDR2 YSYEKL. The CDR3 sequence is 18 residues long. CDR3 nucleotide sequence: TGCGCCAGCAGCCAAGTGAGCCGGGGGCCAGGAAAGGACAATGAGCAGTTCTTC. Amino acids: CASSQVSRGPGKDNEQFF.

This clonotype was recorded a few times. This sequence joins TRBV10-3 and TRBJ1-4; D is uncertain. The length of the CDR3 is 13 residues. The ends were cut back, 2 bases at V and 7 bases at J, with 8 bases in the middle. Germline CDR1 and CDR2: ENHRY and SYGVKD. The CDR3 DNA follows: TGTGCCATCAGTGAGGGTCTCGGTGAAAAACTGTTTTTT. Its translation: CAISEGLGEKLFF.

This clonotype has more than one count but fewer than ten. The gene calls are TRBV29-1 and TRBJ2-2; maybe TRBD1 (6 bases). There are 14 residues in the CDR3. V lost 5 bases and J 3 bases, leaving 13 bases between the germline ends. Germline V lookup: CDR1 SQVTM, CDR2 ANQGSEA. The CDR3 sequence is CSVRRQGYTGELFF. The CDR3 bases are TGCAGCGTTCGCCGGCAGGGGTACACCGGGGAGCTGTTTTTT.

CDR3 DNA sequence: TGTGCCAGCGGACCTGACGGGGGGGCCTACAATGAGCAGTTCTTC. This gives the protein CASGPDGGAYNEQFF. The chain joins TRBV6-5 to TRBJ2-1; 8 nucleotides line up with TRBD2. The germline V gene encodes CDR1 MNHEY and CDR2 SVGAGI. V dropped 8 bases and J dropped 2; count of bases not matched to a gene: 8. The CDR3 is 15 residues long.